Detailed here is one T cell receptor (beta chain). This entry is derived from a study of T cell clusters in autoimmune cytopenias. Germline V gene sequence: CDR1 SGHRS, CDR2 YFSETQ. This CDR3 comprises 16 residues. Roughly 40,000 genome equivalents of blood DNA were amplified for TRB. TRB rearrangements were amplified by touch-down multiplex PCR with mixed TRB-A/B primers. TCRdb re-called the multiplex PCR reads, yielding one record per CDR3 amino acid sequence without DNA. Recorded here are roughly 8,300 distinct CDR3 sequences; the top ten clones represent approximately 5.9%. The V and J genes are TRBV5-1 and TRBJ2-3; there is no DNA to check the TCRdb D call of TRBD1. Sequenced material: peripheral blood. This TCR was recovered from a human donor with an autoimmune cytopenia or autoimmune hepatitis (not recorded which). CDR3 amino acids: CASSLGQAPRTDTQYF.